This T cell receptor (beta chain) was sequenced in a study of blood T cell repertoires in COVID-19. The V gene lost 6 bases and the J gene lost 4 bases, with 10 bases spanning the gap. This CDR3 comprises 13 residues. Germline-derived CDR1 and CDR2 are MNHEY and SVGAGI. The table came from immunoSEQ multiplex PCR; TCRdb's copy has only in-frame clones and leaves some out. The data show 110,000 to 150,000 clones, around 83% seen once. What was sequenced was peripheral blood. The source is an elderly woman with acute or convalescent COVID-19. The V call is TRBV6-5, the J call TRBJ1-3; D remains unclear. In DNA form, the CDR3 reads TGTGCCAGCAGCCTCCCCGGGGGAAACACCATATATTTT. Encoded protein: CASSLPGGNTIYF.